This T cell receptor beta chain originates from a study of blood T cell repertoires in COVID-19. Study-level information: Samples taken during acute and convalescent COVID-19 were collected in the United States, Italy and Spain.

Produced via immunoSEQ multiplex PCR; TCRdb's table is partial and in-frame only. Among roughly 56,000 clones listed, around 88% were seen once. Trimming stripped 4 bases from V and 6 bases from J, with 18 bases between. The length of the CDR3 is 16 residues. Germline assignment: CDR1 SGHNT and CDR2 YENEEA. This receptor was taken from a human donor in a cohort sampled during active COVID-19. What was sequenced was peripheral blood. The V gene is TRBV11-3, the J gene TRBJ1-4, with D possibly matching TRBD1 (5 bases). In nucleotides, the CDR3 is TGTGCCAGCAGCTCTGGAAAAGGCAGGGAAGATGAAAAACTGTTTTTT. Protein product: CASSSGKGREDEKLFF.